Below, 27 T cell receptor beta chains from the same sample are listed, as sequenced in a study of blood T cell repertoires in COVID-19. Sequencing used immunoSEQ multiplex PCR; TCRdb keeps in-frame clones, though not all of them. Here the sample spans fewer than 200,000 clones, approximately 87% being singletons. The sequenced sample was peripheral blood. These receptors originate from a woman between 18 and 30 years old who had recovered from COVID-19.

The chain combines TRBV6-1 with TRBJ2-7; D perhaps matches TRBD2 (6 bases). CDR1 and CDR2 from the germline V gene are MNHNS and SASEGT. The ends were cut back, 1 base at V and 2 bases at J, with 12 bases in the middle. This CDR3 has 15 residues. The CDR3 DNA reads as TGTGCCAGCAGTGAAGGAGGTCTAGCGCCCTACGAGCAGTACGTC. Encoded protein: CASSEGGLAPYEQYV.

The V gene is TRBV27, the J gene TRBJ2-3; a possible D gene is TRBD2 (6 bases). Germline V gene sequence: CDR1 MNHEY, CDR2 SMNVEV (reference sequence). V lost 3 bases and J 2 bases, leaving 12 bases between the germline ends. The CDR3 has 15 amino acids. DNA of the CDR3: TGTGCCAGCAGTTTCATTAGCGGCTTCACAGATACGCAGTATTTT. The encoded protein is CASSFISGFTDTQYF.

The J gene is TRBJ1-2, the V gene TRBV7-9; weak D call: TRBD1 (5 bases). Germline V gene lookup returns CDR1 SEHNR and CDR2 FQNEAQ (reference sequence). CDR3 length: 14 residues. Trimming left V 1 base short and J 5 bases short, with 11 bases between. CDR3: CASSLGPGGYGYTF. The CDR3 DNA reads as TGTGCCAGCAGCTTAGGGCCGGGGGGTTATGGCTACACCTTC.

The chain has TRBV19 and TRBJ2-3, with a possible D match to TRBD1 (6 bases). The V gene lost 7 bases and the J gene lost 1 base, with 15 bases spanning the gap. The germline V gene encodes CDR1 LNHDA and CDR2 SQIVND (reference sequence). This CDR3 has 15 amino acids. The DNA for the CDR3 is TGTGCCAGTACCCTCGGACAGCTGGGCACAGATACGCAGTATTTT. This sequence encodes CASTLGQLGTDTQYF.

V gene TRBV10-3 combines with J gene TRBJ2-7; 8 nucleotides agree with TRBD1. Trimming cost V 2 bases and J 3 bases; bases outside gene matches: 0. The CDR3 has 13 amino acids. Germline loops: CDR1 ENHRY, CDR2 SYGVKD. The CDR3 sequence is CAISEGQGYEQYF. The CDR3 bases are TGTGCCATCAGTGAGGGACAGGGCTACGAGCAGTACTTC.

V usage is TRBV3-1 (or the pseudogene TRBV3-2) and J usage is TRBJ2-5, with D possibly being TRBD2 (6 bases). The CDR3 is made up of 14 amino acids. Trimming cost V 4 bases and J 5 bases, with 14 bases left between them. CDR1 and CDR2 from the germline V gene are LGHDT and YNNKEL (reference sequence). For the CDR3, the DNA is TGTGCCAGCAGCCCCGGCTCGGGACTTGAGACCCAGTACTTC. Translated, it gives CASSPGSGLETQYF.

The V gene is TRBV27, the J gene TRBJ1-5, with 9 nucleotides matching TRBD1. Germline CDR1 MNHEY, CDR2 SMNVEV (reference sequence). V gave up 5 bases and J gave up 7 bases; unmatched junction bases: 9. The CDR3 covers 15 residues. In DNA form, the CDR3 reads TGTGCCAGCAGTCTAGGACAGGGGAGCGACCAGCCCCAGCATTTT. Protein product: CASSLGQGSDQPQHF.

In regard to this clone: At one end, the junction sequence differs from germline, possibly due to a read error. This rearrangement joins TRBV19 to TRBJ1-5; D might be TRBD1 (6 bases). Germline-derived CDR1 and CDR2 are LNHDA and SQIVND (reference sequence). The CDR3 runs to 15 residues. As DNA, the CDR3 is TGTGCCAGTAGTGTAGAAGACAGGCACAATCAGCCCCAGCATTTT. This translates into CASSVEDRHNQPQHF.

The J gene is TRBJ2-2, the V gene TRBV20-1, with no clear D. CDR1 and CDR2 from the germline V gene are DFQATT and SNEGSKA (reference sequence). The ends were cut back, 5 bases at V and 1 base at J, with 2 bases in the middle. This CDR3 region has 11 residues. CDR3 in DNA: TGCAGTGCTCAGAACACCGGGGAGCTGTTTTTT. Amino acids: CSAQNTGELFF.

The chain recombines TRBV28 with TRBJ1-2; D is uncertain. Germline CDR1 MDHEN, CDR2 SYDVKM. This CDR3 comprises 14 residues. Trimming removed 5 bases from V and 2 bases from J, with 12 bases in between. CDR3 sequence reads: CASSTPPGNYGYTF. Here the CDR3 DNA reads TGTGCCAGCAGTACGCCACCGGGAAACTATGGCTACACCTTC.

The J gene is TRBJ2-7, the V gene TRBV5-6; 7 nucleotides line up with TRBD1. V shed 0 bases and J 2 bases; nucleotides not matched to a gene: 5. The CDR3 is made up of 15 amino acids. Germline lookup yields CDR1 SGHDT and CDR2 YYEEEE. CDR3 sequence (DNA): TGTGCCAGCAGCTTGGCCCGACAGGGAGCCTACGAGCAGTACGTC. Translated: CASSLARQGAYEQYV.

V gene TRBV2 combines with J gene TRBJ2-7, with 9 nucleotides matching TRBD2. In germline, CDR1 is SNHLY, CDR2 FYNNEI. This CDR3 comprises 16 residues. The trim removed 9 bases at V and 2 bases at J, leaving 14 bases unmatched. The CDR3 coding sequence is TGTGCCAGTCTACCCCAATTAGCGGGGGCCGCCTACGAGCAGTACTTC. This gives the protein CASLPQLAGAAYEQYF.

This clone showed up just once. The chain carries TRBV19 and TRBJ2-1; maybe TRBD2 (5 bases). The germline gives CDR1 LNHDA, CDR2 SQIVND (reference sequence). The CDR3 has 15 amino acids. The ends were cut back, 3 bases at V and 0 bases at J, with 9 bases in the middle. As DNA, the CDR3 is TGTGCCAGTAGTATTGCGGGTAGCTCCTACAATGAGCAGTTCTTC. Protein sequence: CASSIAGSSYNEQFF.

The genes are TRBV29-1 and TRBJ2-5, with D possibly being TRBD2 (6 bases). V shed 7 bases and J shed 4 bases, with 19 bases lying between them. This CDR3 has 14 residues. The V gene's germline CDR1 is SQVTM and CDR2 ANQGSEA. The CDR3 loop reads CSGTGQGSGETQYF. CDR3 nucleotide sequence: TGCAGCGGGACCGGTCAGGGTAGCGGAGAGACCCAGTACTTC.

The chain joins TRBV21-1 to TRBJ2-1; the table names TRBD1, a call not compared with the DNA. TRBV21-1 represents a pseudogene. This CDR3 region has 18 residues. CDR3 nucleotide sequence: TGTGCCAGCAGCCTCAACTGGGGGCCCCCACGCAATTACAATGAGCAGTTCTTC. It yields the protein CASSLNWGPPRNYNEQFF.

The chain's CDR3 is CASSRGLAGADIQYF. The CDR3 region has the DNA TGTGCCAGCTCACGTGGACTAGCGGGAGCGGACATTCAGTACTTC. The J gene is TRBJ2-4, the V gene TRBV18; 13 bases line up with TRBD2. Germline CDR1 is KGHSH and CDR2 is LQKENI. V was pared by 4 bases and J by 8 bases, with 5 bases of the junction left unmatched. The CDR3 is made up of 15 amino acids.

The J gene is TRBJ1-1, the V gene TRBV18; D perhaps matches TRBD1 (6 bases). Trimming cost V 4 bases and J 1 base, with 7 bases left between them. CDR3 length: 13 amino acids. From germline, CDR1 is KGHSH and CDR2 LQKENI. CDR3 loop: CASSQDRNTEAFF. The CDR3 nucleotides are TGTGCCAGCTCACAGGACAGGAACACTGAAGCTTTCTTT.

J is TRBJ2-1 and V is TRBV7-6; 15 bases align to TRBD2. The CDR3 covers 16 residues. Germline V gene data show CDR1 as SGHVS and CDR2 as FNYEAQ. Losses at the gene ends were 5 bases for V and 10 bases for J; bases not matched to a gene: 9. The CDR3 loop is CASSPWTSGRVKEQFF. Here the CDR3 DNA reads TGTGCCAGCAGCCCTTGGACTAGCGGGAGGGTAAAGGAGCAGTTCTTC.

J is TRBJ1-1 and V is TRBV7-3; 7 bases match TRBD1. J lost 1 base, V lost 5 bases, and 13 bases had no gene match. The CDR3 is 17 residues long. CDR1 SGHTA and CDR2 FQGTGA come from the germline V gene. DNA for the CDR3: TGTGCCAGCAGCCGACCCTTAACAGGGGCCACGAACACTGAAGCTTTCTTT. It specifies CASSRPLTGATNTEAFF. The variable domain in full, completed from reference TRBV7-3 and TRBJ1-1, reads GAGVSQTPSNKVTEKGKYVELRCDPISGHTALYWYRQSLGQGPEFLIYFQGTGAADDSGLPNDRFFAVRPEGSVSTLKIQRTERGDSAVYLCASSRPLTGATNTEAFFGQGTRLTVV.

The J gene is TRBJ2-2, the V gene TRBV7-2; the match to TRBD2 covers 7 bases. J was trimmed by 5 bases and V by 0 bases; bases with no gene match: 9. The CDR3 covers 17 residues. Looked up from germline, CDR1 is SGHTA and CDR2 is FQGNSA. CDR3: CASSLAWLGLGTGELFF. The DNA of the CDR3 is TGTGCCAGCAGCTTAGCCTGGCTAGGACTAGGGACCGGGGAGCTGTTTTTT.

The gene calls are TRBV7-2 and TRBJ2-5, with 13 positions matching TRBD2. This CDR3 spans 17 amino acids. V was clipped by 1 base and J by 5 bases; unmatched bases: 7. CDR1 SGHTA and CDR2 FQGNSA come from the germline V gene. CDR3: CASSLELAGGPGETQYF. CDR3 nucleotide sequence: TGTGCCAGCAGCTTAGAACTAGCGGGAGGGCCGGGGGAGACCCAGTACTTC.

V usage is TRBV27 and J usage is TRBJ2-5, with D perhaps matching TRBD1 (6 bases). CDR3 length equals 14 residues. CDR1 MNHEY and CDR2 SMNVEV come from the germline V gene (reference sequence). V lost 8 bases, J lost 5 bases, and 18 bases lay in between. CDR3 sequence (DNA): TGTGCCAGCGGACCCGCAGGGGTCAGCGAGACCCAGTACTTC. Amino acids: CASGPAGVSETQYF.

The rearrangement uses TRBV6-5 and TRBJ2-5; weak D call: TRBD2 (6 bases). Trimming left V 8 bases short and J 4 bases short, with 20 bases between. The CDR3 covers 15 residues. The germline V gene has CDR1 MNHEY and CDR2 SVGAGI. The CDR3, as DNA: TGTGCCAGCGGCCGCAGGCGGAGGGCAGGAGAGACCCAGTACTTC. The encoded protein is CASGRRRRAGETQYF.

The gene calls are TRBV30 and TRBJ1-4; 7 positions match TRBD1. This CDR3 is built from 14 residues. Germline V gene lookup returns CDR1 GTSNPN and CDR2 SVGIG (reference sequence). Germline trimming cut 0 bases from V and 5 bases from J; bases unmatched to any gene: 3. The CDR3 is CAWSVGTANEKLFF. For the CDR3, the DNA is TGTGCCTGGAGTGTAGGGACAGCCAATGAAAAACTGTTTTTT.

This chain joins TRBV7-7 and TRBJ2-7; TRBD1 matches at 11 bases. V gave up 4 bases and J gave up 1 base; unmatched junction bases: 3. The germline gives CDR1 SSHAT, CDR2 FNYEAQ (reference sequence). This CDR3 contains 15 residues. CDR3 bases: TGTGCCAGCAGCTCCGGGACAGGGGGTTCCTACGAGCAGTACTTC. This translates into CASSSGTGGSYEQYF.

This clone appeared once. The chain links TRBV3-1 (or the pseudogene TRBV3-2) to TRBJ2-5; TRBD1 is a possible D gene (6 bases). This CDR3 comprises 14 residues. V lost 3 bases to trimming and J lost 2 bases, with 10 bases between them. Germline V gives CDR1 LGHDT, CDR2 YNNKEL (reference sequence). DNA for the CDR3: TGTGCCAGCAGCCATTCCAGGGGACAAGAGACCCAGTACTTC. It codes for CASSHSRGQETQYF.

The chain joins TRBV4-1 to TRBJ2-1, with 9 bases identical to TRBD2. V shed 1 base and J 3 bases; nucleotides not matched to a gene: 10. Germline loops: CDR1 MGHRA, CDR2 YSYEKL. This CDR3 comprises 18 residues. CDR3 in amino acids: CASSQAPPQAGGYNEQFF. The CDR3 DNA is TGCGCCAGCAGCCAAGCACCCCCTCAAGCGGGAGGCTACAATGAGCAGTTCTTC.